The following is a TCR beta chain sequence with its context. This receptor's antigen is unknown. No quality values exist for individual bases; no much larger clone is one base distant. The data derive from a study of blood T cell repertoires in COVID-19 (dated by TCRdb to about 2020). General notes on the study: Samples covering the acute and convalescent phases of COVID-19 were provided by collaborators in the United States, Italy and Spain. The repertoires were released in a freely available public database meant as a resource for research on the immune response to SARS-CoV-2. The material from the prospective study consisted of cDNA or gDNA derived from T cells, B-cell-depleted T cells, or PBMCs. Samples came from the ongoing ImmuneRACE study (first 160 participants) plus 1,254 subjects from 6 global collaborators. The sample metadata nearly always contained a de-identified subject ID, COVID-19 status, age in years and sex. HLA class I and class II types, where available, came from metadata supplied by the sample provider rather than from assay-based typing. The dataset comprised deeply sampled blood TCRbeta repertoires from subjects exposed to, actively infected with, or recovered from COVID-19. The full study reports these points: Clinical and demographic metadata were provided uncurated, with the amount varying by source and participant.

Taken from the germline V gene, the CDR1 and CDR2 loops are LGHNA and YSLEER. Germline trimming: 4 bases from V, 2 bases from J; junction bases outside gene matches: 11. The CDR3 starts with the cysteine, ends with the phenylalanine, and has 17 residues. Only CDR3 DNA is held: 51 bases, read in frame from base 1. TCRbeta CDR3 regions were amplified from genomic DNA by means of the immunoSEQ Assay, a bias-controlled multiplex PCR. As for the authors' bioinformatics: The number of nucleated cells in each sample was estimated by amplification of reference gene primers within the assay. To quantify the absolute abundance of each unique TCRbeta CDR3 rearrangement, sequence reads were collapsed and filtered. For each sample, productive Simpson clonality was calculated by taking the square root of Simpson's diversity index across productive rearrangements. TCRdb mirrors the immuneACCESS table, restricted to in-frame sequences. Some clones are absent from its copies; in checked studies, under half trace to an unresolved V gene, and the reason for the others is unknown. That table gives V, J and clone size, and the DNA gave D and trimming. This sample lists a few hundred thousand clones; 90% to 95% were detected once. The ten most abundant clones make up over 0.7% of the sample.

Participants in the prospective study were aged about 18 to 90 years, lived in over 20 United States geographic areas, and enrolled through a virtual design. Cohort assignment in the prospective study relied on participant-reported clinical history from a screening survey and a study questionnaire. Exposed participants had been in contact with someone with a PCR-confirmed or clinician-diagnosed COVID-19 case within 2 weeks of study entry. Mobile phlebotomists in the prospective study collected whole blood, serum and a nasopharyngeal or oropharyngeal swab from every participant. Participants in the prospective study had the option to provide additional blood draws and questionnaires over a roughly two-month period. Prospective study blood samples were shipped either frozen or at room temperature before DNA extraction.

This TCR derives from a woman between 40 and 50 years old who had been exposed to COVID-19. Sequencing was done on a sample of PBMCs or T cells enriched from blood (not recorded which). The chain was built from TRBV4-3 and TRBJ2-1; TRBD1 lines up with 7 middle nucleotides. The CDR3 here reads CASSLRTGVQAYNEQFF. The DNA is as follows: TGCGCCAGCAGCCTAAGAACAGGGGTCCAAGCCTACAATGAGCAGTTCTTC.